One sample yielded the 31 T cell receptor beta chains listed below, sequenced in a study of shared T cell receptors in the human thymus. Profiling relied on immunoSEQ multiplex PCR, and the TCRdb table lists in-frame clones only, not all of them. This table holds about 380,000 clones, approximately 95% found once. Sequencing was done on a sample of thymocytes. These receptors all stem from a human donor.

This clone was found once. The chain has TRBV6-5 and TRBJ1-2; D is undetermined. The CDR3 is made up of 11 amino acids. Trimming cost V 4 bases and J 5 bases, with 5 bases left between them. Germline loops: CDR1 MNHEY, CDR2 SVGAGI. The CDR3 region has the DNA TGTGCCAGCAGTTCCCCTTATGGCTACACCTTC. This gives the protein CASSSPYGYTF.

The V gene is TRBV7-9, the J gene TRBJ2-6; 8 nucleotides agree with TRBD2. The CDR3 loop spans 17 amino acids. Germline assignment: CDR1 SEHNR and CDR2 FQNEAQ (reference sequence). Losses at the gene ends were 5 bases for V and 1 base for J; bases not matched to a gene: 7. CDR3 nucleotide sequence: TGTGCCAGCAGCCCTGCCAGCGGGGGATCTGGGGCCAACGTCCTGACTTTC. As protein: CASSPASGGSGANVLTF.

Remarks on this clone: An end of the junction differs from the germline gene, which may be a read error. V is TRBV7-7 and J is TRBJ2-2; perhaps TRBD2 as D (5 bases). Germline V gene data show CDR1 as SSHAT and CDR2 as FNYEAQ (reference sequence). This CDR3 has 16 residues. The CDR3 sequence: CASSLSGFDKGGELFF. CDR3 in DNA: TGTGCTAGCAGCTTATCGGGATTCGATAAGGGCGGGGAGCTGTTTTTT.

The J gene is TRBJ2-2, the V gene TRBV28; D is perhaps TRBD1 or TRBD2 (5 bases each). The CDR3 runs to 15 residues. Germline V gene lookup returns CDR1 MDHEN and CDR2 SYDVKM. The germline V and J ends were trimmed by 1 base and 10 bases, with 16 bases remaining between them. CDR3 amino acids: CASSLSLGANLELFF. CDR3 DNA sequence: TGTGCCAGCAGTTTATCCCTCGGGGCTAACCTGGAGCTGTTTTTT.

The chain couples TRBV5-6 to TRBJ2-7, with D perhaps TRBD1 (5 bases). Germline V gene data show CDR1 as SGHDT and CDR2 as YYEEEE. V dropped 5 bases and J dropped 7 bases, with 13 bases sitting between them. The CDR3 is 12 residues long. The CDR3, as DNA: TGTGCCAGCAGTCATGGACACCTTGAGCAGTACTTC. Its protein is CASSHGHLEQYF.

This chain joins TRBV27 and TRBJ2-2, with a possible D match to TRBD1 (5 bases). Trimming removed 4 bases at V and 5 bases at J, with 8 bases between. The germline V gene encodes CDR1 MNHEY and CDR2 SMNVEV (reference sequence). This CDR3 contains 13 residues. The CDR3 region is CASSCRETGELFF. The CDR3 DNA reads as TGTGCCAGCAGTTGCAGGGAAACCGGGGAGCTGTTTTTT.

This chain uses TRBV5-1 with TRBJ1-5; D remains unclear. CDR1 SGHRS and CDR2 YFSETQ come from the germline V gene. Trimming pared 0 bases from V and 2 bases from J, leaving 9 bases between. The CDR3 sequence is 15 residues long. CDR3 amino acids: CASSLAGRGNQPQHF. CDR3 sequence (DNA): TGCGCCAGCAGCTTGGCTGGGCGAGGCAATCAGCCCCAGCATTTT.

This chain links TRBV28 with TRBJ2-1; TRBD2 matches at 12 bases. This CDR3 has 18 residues. Trimming at V came to 4 bases and at J to 9 bases, leaving 16 bases not matched to a gene. Germline V gene data show CDR1 as MDHEN and CDR2 as SYDVKM. The CDR3 here is CASSSPSASGRDMGEQFF. The CDR3 DNA follows: TGTGCCAGCAGTTCTCCCTCGGCTAGCGGGAGGGATATGGGTGAGCAGTTCTTC.

The chain joins TRBV30 to TRBJ2-7; 10 bases match TRBD1. This CDR3 has 16 amino acids. Germline CDR1 and CDR2: GTSNPN and SVGIG (reference sequence). V was pared by 4 bases and J by 2 bases, with 11 bases of the junction left unmatched. CDR3 residues: CAWNNNRDRGPYEQYF. The CDR3 coding sequence is TGTGCCTGGAATAATAACCGGGACAGGGGCCCCTACGAGCAGTACTTC. The whole variable domain, filled in from reference TRBV30 and TRBJ2-7, reads SQTIHQWPATLVQPVGSPLSLECTVEGTSNPNLYWYRQAAGRGLQLLFYSVGIGQISSEVPQNLSASRPQDRQFILSSKKLLLSDSGFYLCAWNNNRDRGPYEQYFGPGTRLTVT.

This chain joins TRBV4-1 and TRBJ2-1; 10 positions match TRBD2. Germline CDR1 and CDR2: MGHRA and YSYEKL. The CDR3 loop spans 16 amino acids. Trimming at V came to 4 bases and at J to 8 bases, leaving 11 bases not matched to a gene. The DNA for the CDR3 is TGCGCCAGCAGCCGGAAAGCAAGCGGGAGGGCAGATGAGCAGTTCTTC. Its protein is CASSRKASGRADEQFF.

The chain recombines TRBV30 with TRBJ2-2, with 13 positions matching TRBD2. Looked up from germline, CDR1 is GTSNPN and CDR2 is SVGIG (reference sequence). There are 17 residues in the CDR3. With 3 bases clipped from V and 0 bases from J, the junction kept 4 bases outside the gene matches. CDR3 amino acids: CAWRGLAGDPNTGELFF. CDR3 DNA sequence: TGTGCCTGGAGAGGACTAGCGGGAGACCCGAACACCGGGGAGCTGTTTTTT.

V is TRBV5-1 and J is TRBJ2-7; D uncertain. The germline CDR1 and CDR2 sequences are SGHRS and YFSETQ. V lost 2 bases to trimming and J lost 3 bases, with 9 bases between them. This CDR3 region has 13 residues. The CDR3: CASSLLASYEQYF. The CDR3 DNA sequence: TGCGCCAGCAGCTTACTTGCCAGCTACGAGCAGTACTTC.

This rearrangement joins TRBV10-2 to TRBJ2-1; 7 nucleotides align to TRBD2. Germline V lookup: CDR1 WSHSY, CDR2 SAAADI. Germline trimming cut 3 bases from V and 5 bases from J; bases unmatched to any gene: 7. The length of the CDR3 is 15 residues. The CDR3, as DNA: TGCGCCAGCAGTGAAGCGGGACGCCGGAACAATGAGCAGTTCTTC. Its protein is CASSEAGRRNNEQFF.

The rearrangement uses TRBV27 and TRBJ2-3; 9 nucleotides agree with TRBD1. V dropped 5 bases and J dropped 1; count of bases not matched to a gene: 4. The germline V gene has CDR1 MNHEY and CDR2 SMNVEV (reference sequence). This CDR3 is 15 amino acids long. CDR3 sequence reads: CASSNRDRGTDTQYF. The CDR3 coding sequence is TGTGCCAGCAGTAACCGGGACAGGGGCACAGATACGCAGTATTTT.

This chain links TRBV6-5 with TRBJ2-2, with D possibly TRBD1 on 7 matching bases. V was pared by 8 bases and J by 4 bases, with 17 bases between. The CDR3 runs to 15 residues. Germline values: CDR1 MNHEY, CDR2 SVGAGI. The CDR3 bases are TGTGCCAGCCACAGGGGTAGCGGATCCACCGGGGAGCTGTTTTTT. It codes for CASHRGSGSTGELFF.

The V gene is TRBV5-1, the J gene TRBJ2-7; D is perhaps TRBD2 (6 bases). The CDR3 length is 15 residues. Trimming removed 4 bases at V and 0 bases at J, with 14 bases between. The germline CDR1 and CDR2 sequences are SGHRS and YFSETQ. As DNA, the CDR3 is TGCGCCAGCAGCCTCCACCGGGACTGCTCCTACGAGCAGTACTTC. As protein: CASSLHRDCSYEQYF.

The rearrangement uses TRBV28 and TRBJ2-3; tentatively, D is TRBD1 (6 bases). Germline V gene lookup returns CDR1 MDHEN and CDR2 SYDVKM. The CDR3 has 14 amino acids. Trimming removed 5 bases at V and 2 bases at J, with 11 bases between. The DNA for the CDR3 is TGTGCCAGCAGTCTACAGGGATCCACAGATACGCAGTATTTT. Protein: CASSLQGSTDTQYF.

The J gene is TRBJ2-7, the V gene TRBV7-3; TRBD2 might be the D (6 bases). Between the trimmed V and J ends, which lost 1 base and 0 bases, there was a span of 10 bases. Per the germline V gene, CDR1 is SGHTA and CDR2 is FQGTGA. The CDR3 runs to 15 residues. The CDR3 DNA reads TGTGCCAGCAGCTTAAACGGGGGAAGCTCCTACGAGCAGTACTTC. Amino acids: CASSLNGGSSYEQYF.

The V call is TRBV5-5, the J call TRBJ2-7; no firm D call. The CDR3 sequence is 14 residues long. Trimming removed 3 bases at V and 3 bases at J, with 13 bases between. Germline V gene lookup returns CDR1 SGHKS and CDR2 YYEKEE (reference sequence). Here the CDR3 DNA reads TGTGCCAGCAGCTCCAGTCGCCCATGCTACGAGCAGTACTTC. Translated, it gives CASSSSRPCYEQYF.

The rearrangement joins TRBV30 to TRBJ2-7; D is uncertain. Germline assignment: CDR1 GTSNPN and CDR2 SVGIG (reference sequence). CDR3 size: 12 residues. V dropped 4 bases and J dropped 7 bases, with 14 bases sitting between them. Written as DNA, the CDR3 is TGTGCCTGGACCTACGCAAAACAGGAGCAGTACTTC. This translates into CAWTYAKQEQYF.

V and J are TRBV10-3 and TRBJ2-5, with D possibly TRBD1 on 5 matching bases. With 10 bases removed from V and 5 bases from J, the gap between germline ends came to 17 bases. CDR1 is ENHRY and CDR2 is SYGVKD in the germline V gene. CDR3 size: 13 residues. CDR3 loop: CATEQIKGETQYF. CDR3 DNA: TGTGCCACCGAACAAATCAAGGGGGAGACCCAGTACTTC.

The chain recombines TRBV5-4 with TRBJ2-2; TRBD1 aligns across 7 bases. V shed 2 bases and J 6 bases; nucleotides not matched to a gene: 4. CDR3 length equals 14 residues. Germline V lookup: CDR1 SGHNT, CDR2 YYREEE (reference sequence). Here the CDR3 DNA reads TGTGCCAGCAGCTTAGAGAGGGGGCCCGGGGAGCTGTTTTTT. Translated, it gives CASSLERGPGELFF.

The J gene is TRBJ2-7, the V gene TRBV7-9, with unresolved D. Germline CDR1 reads SEHNR; CDR2 reads FQNEAQ (reference sequence). Deletions cut 5 bases from V and 2 bases from J, with 4 bases between. The CDR3 totals 11 residues. CDR3 bases: TGTGCCAGCAGCCATACCTACGAGCAGTACTTC. It codes for CASSHTYEQYF.

CDR3 DNA: TGTGCCTGGAGTTCCCCGACAGGGGAGGATTACGAGCAGTACTTC. This translates into CAWSSPTGEDYEQYF. This chain uses TRBV30 with TRBJ2-7; 8 nucleotides agree with TRBD1. Germline V gene sequence: CDR1 GTSNPN, CDR2 SVGIG (reference sequence). The CDR3 is 15 amino acids. The V and J ends lost 2 bases and 4 bases, in that order; junction bases with no gene match: 10.

The genes are TRBV7-9 and TRBJ2-1, with D possibly TRBD2 on 6 matching bases. CDR1 is SEHNR and CDR2 is FQNEAQ in the germline V gene (reference sequence). V was clipped by 7 bases and J by 4 bases, with 23 bases between them. This CDR3 is 17 amino acids long. CDR3 in DNA: TGTGCCAGCACCTCTGCGGAGGGGTGGACTTCTTACAATGAGCAGTTCTTC. Amino acid sequence: CASTSAEGWTSYNEQFF.

This clone showed up just once. The chain recombines TRBV5-1 with TRBJ2-7, with 7 bases lining up with TRBD1. CDR1 and CDR2 from the germline V gene are SGHRS and YFSETQ. The CDR3 covers 16 residues. The trim removed 1 base at V and 2 bases at J, leaving 9 bases unmatched. The CDR3 coding sequence is TGCGCCAGCAGCTTGCTCAAACCGACAGGGACCTACGAGCAGTACTTC. This translates into CASSLLKPTGTYEQYF.

The chain uses TRBV5-4 and TRBJ1-2, with 9 positions matching TRBD1. Germline V lookup: CDR1 SGHNT, CDR2 YYREEE (reference sequence). The J segment lost 8 bases and the V segment lost 3 bases, leaving 8 bases of the junction unmatched. The CDR3 contains 14 residues. The CDR3 DNA sequence: TGTGCCAGCAGCTCCTTACAGGGGGCGCACGGCTACACCTTC. Its translation: CASSSLQGAHGYTF.

CDR3 DNA sequence: TGTGCCAGCAGCGTGTATCTCCAGGGTGAGACCCAGTACTTC. It encodes CASSVYLQGETQYF. The chain uses TRBV9 and TRBJ2-5; D is possibly TRBD1 (5 bases). CDR3 length: 14 amino acids. CDR1 is SGDLS, CDR2 YYNGEE, per germline. Deletions cut 2 bases from V and 5 bases from J, with 13 bases between.

This clone is a singleton in its sample. The chain couples TRBV5-1 to TRBJ1-1; D unresolved. The CDR3 spans 13 residues. Germline CDR1 and CDR2: SGHRS and YFSETQ. V was trimmed by 6 bases and J by 1 base, leaving 10 bases between them. The CDR3 region is CASTYPGNTEAFF. The DNA of the CDR3 is TGCGCCAGCACCTACCCCGGGAACACTGAAGCTTTCTTT.

This chain connects TRBV5-6 to TRBJ2-7; maybe TRBD2 (8 bases). Germline-derived CDR1 and CDR2 are SGHDT and YYEEEE. The CDR3 runs 18 residues. Trimming left V 6 bases short and J 1 base short, with 26 bases between. The CDR3 bases are TGTGCCAGCAAAGGAGGGGGCTCCCTCGGCGGGAGGTCCTACGAGCAGTACTTC. Its protein is CASKGGGSLGGRSYEQYF.

The chain couples TRBV5-1 to TRBJ2-2; TRBD2 matches at 13 bases. The CDR3 totals 21 residues. CDR1 is SGHRS, CDR2 YFSETQ, per germline. The ends lost 0 bases at V and 6 bases at J; junction bases unmatched: 17. CDR3 in DNA: TGCGCCAGCAGCTTGGATACGGGACTAGCGGGACTTTTGTACCCCCCCGGGGAGCTGTTTTTT. This codes for CASSLDTGLAGLLYPPGELFF. Variable domain in full (rest from reference TRBV5-1 and TRBJ2-2): KAGVTQTPRYLIKTRGQQVTLSCSPISGHRSVSWYQQTPGQGLQFLFEYFSETQRNKGNFPGRFSGRQFSNSRSEMNVSTLELGDSALYLCASSLDTGLAGLLYPPGELFFGEGSRLTVL.